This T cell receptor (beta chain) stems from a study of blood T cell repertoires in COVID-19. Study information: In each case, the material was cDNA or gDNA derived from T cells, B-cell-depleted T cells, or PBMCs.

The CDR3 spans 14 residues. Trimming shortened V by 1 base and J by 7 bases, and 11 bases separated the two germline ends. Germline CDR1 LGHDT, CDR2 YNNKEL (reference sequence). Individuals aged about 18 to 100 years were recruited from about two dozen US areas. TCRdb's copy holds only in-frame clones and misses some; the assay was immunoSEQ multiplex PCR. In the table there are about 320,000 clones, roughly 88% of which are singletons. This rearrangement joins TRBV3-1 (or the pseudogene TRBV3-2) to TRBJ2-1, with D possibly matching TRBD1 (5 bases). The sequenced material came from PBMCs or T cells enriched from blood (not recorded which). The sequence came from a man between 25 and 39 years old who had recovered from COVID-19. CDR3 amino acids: CASSQVQGGNEQFF. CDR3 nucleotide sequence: TGTGCCAGCAGCCAAGTGCAGGGTGGTAATGAGCAGTTCTTC.